These 23 T cell receptor beta chains were all obtained from the same sample, sequenced in a study of blood T cell repertoires in COVID-19. Produced via immunoSEQ multiplex PCR; TCRdb's table is partial and in-frame only. The data hold roughly 47,000 clones, with around 90% observed a single time. Sequencing used peripheral blood. The source of these receptors is a man in his forties or fifties with acute or convalescent COVID-19.

The rearrangement joins TRBV29-1 to TRBJ2-3, with D perhaps matching TRBD2 (7 bases). The CDR3 has 12 residues. Germline-derived CDR1 and CDR2 are SQVTM and ANQGSEA. Between the trimmed V and J ends, which lost 4 bases and 4 bases, there was a span of 9 bases. The CDR3 DNA sequence: TGCAGCGTTGCGGGGGGCGCAGATACGCAGTATTTT. Protein product: CSVAGGADTQYF.

The chain joins TRBV5-1 to TRBJ2-7; maybe TRBD1 (6 bases). Germline loops: CDR1 SGHRS, CDR2 YFSETQ. Trimming took off 0 bases at V and 3 bases at J, with 10 bases between the two ends. The CDR3 length is 14 residues. In DNA, the CDR3 is TGCGCCAGCAGCTTGGCGACAGGCGGCTACGAGCAGTACTTC. Its translation is CASSLATGGYEQYF.

The chain employs TRBV7-2 and TRBJ2-5, with 9 bases lining up with TRBD2. The germline gives CDR1 SGHTA, CDR2 FQGNSA. V shed 2 bases and J 5 bases; nucleotides not matched to a gene: 9. This CDR3 is 16 amino acids long. The CDR3 sequence is CASSLQTSGPHETQYF. The DNA for the CDR3 is TGTGCCAGCAGCTTACAAACTAGCGGGCCCCACGAGACCCAGTACTTC. The full variable domain, completed using reference TRBV7-2 and TRBJ2-5, is GAGVSQSPSNKVTEKGKDVELRCDPISGHTALYWYRQSLGQGLEFLIYFQGNSAPDKSGLPSDRFSAERTGGSVSTLTIQRTQQEDSAVYLCASSLQTSGPHETQYFGPGTRLLVL.

The chain joins TRBV30 to TRBJ1-2, with 7 positions matching TRBD1. CDR3 length: 11 residues. The germline CDR1 and CDR2 sequences are GTSNPN and SVGIG (reference sequence). Trimming removed 4 bases from V and 7 bases from J; junction bases left unmatched: 3. CDR3: CAWTAGGGYTF. CDR3 nucleotide sequence: TGTGCCTGGACGGCAGGGGGTGGCTACACCTTC.

The genes are TRBV27 and TRBJ1-1, with 7 bases aligning to TRBD1. Germline CDR1 reads MNHEY; CDR2 reads SMNVEV (reference sequence). This CDR3 spans 14 amino acids. Unmatched junction bases numbered 4, after V lost 3 bases and J lost 3 bases. CDR3 region: CASSFDQGDTEAFF. The CDR3 coding sequence is TGTGCCAGCAGTTTCGACCAGGGGGACACTGAAGCTTTCTTT.

This chain uses TRBV19 with TRBJ1-2; tentatively, D is TRBD1 (5 bases). This CDR3 region has 15 residues. Germline-derived CDR1 and CDR2 are LNHDA and SQIVND (reference sequence). V dropped 4 bases and J dropped 5 bases, with 17 bases sitting between them. CDR3 in amino acids: CASSNQGFVEYGYTF. The CDR3 nucleotides read TGTGCCAGTAGTAACCAGGGTTTTGTCGAATATGGCTACACCTTC.

This chain connects TRBV5-1 to TRBJ1-5, with 7 bases fitting TRBD1. CDR1 is SGHRS, CDR2 YFSETQ, per germline. The CDR3 consists of 16 residues. Germline trimming cut 4 bases from V and 3 bases from J; bases unmatched to any gene: 10. In DNA, the CDR3 is TGCGCCAGCAGCCCCAGGGACAGAAATTTCAATCAGCCCCAGCATTTT. This encodes CASSPRDRNFNQPQHF.

J is TRBJ2-1 and V is TRBV9; 8 positions match TRBD2. The germline gives CDR1 SGDLS, CDR2 YYNGEE. Unmatched junction bases numbered 12, after V lost 4 bases and J lost 9 bases. The CDR3 loop spans 15 amino acids. The CDR3 sequence: CASSSGWWTSSEQFF. The CDR3 nucleotides read TGTGCCAGCAGCTCTGGGTGGTGGACTAGCAGTGAGCAGTTCTTC.

This clone was detected only once. The chain links TRBV11-2 to TRBJ2-7; maybe TRBD2 (6 bases). The ends were cut back, 7 bases at V and 4 bases at J, with 11 bases in the middle. CDR3 length: 12 amino acids. CDR1 is SGHAT, CDR2 FQNNGV, per germline. Here the CDR3 DNA reads TGTGCCAGCATGGGGAGGACGTACGAGCAGTACTTC. Its protein product is CASMGRTYEQYF.

The rearrangement uses TRBV6-2 or TRBV6-3 and TRBJ2-1, with TRBD1 matching over 9 bases. This CDR3 contains 13 residues. CDR1 is MNHEY and CDR2 is SVGEGT in the germline V gene. Trimming removed 4 bases from V and 9 bases from J; junction bases left unmatched: 4. CDR3 DNA: TGTGCCAGCAGTTGGACAGGGGTTGGTGAGCAGTTCTTC. It translates to CASSWTGVGEQFF.

The chain combines TRBV3-1 (or the pseudogene TRBV3-2) with TRBJ2-3; 7 positions match TRBD2. Per germline, CDR1 LGHDT and CDR2 YNNKEL (reference sequence). This CDR3 is built from 13 residues. The trim removed 5 bases at V and 5 bases at J, leaving 4 bases unmatched. This CDR3 reads CASSGWGGDTQYF. CDR3 nucleotide sequence: TGTGCCAGCAGCGGATGGGGGGGAGATACGCAGTATTTT.

The gene calls are TRBV6-5 and TRBJ2-2; 9 bases are shared with TRBD1. J gave up 7 bases and V 6 bases, and 6 bases lay outside the gene matches. The CDR3 is 14 amino acids. Germline assignment: CDR1 MNHEY and CDR2 SVGAGI. The CDR3 loop reads CASSRDREVGELFF. The CDR3 bases are TGTGCCAGCAGCAGGGACAGGGAGGTCGGGGAGCTGTTTTTT.

V usage is TRBV12-3 or TRBV12-4 and J usage is TRBJ1-1; 8 bases map to TRBD1. J was trimmed by 4 bases and V by 6 bases; bases with no gene match: 4. The CDR3 covers 13 residues. CDR3 residues: CASSRDRGTEAFF. The CDR3 coding sequence is TGTGCCAGCAGCCGCGACAGGGGCACTGAAGCTTTCTTT.

The CDR3 sequence: CASSRLLTDSNQPQHF. The DNA for the CDR3 is TGTGCCAGCAGCCGTCTATTGACAGATAGCAATCAGCCCCAGCATTTT. The rearrangement links TRBV5-6 to TRBJ1-5, with D possibly being TRBD1 (5 bases). Per the germline V gene, CDR1 is SGHDT and CDR2 is YYEEEE. The V end lost 4 bases, the J end lost 0 bases, and 14 bases lay between the germline ends. This CDR3 spans 16 amino acids.

The V and J genes are TRBV13 and TRBJ1-1; the D gene is possibly TRBD1 (5 bases). Germline CDR1 PRHDT, CDR2 FYEKMQ (reference sequence). This CDR3 contains 13 residues. V lost 6 bases, J lost 1 base, and 9 bases lay in between. CDR3 in amino acids: CASRDNRNTEAFF. CDR3 coding DNA: TGTGCCAGCAGGGACAACAGGAACACTGAAGCTTTCTTT.

As regards this clone: The junction departs from germline at one end; a sequencing error may be responsible. The CDR3 DNA follows: TGTGCCACCAGCATACAGGGGACTAGTGAAAAACTGTTTTTT. It specifies CATSIQGTSEKLFF. The rearrangement uses TRBV15 and TRBJ1-4; TRBD1 matches 7 bases. Germline V gene lookup returns CDR1 LNHNV and CDR2 YYDKDF (reference sequence). The CDR3 has 14 amino acids.

The rearrangement uses TRBV5-4 and TRBJ1-1; the D gene is possibly TRBD1 (5 bases). Germline CDR1 reads SGHNT; CDR2 reads YYREEE (reference sequence). This CDR3 has 15 residues. The germline V and J ends were trimmed by 3 bases and 1 base, with 13 bases remaining between them. CDR3 amino acids: CASSSWGGANTEAFF. CDR3 coding DNA: TGTGCCAGCAGCTCTTGGGGGGGAGCGAACACTGAAGCTTTCTTT.

CDR3 sequence reads: CSASIGRGNYGYTF. In nucleotides, the CDR3 is TGCAGTGCTAGTATAGGCAGGGGTAACTATGGCTACACCTTC. The chain couples TRBV20-1 to TRBJ1-2; a weak D match, TRBD1 (6 bases). The CDR3 runs 14 residues. V lost 3 bases and J 1 base, leaving 12 bases between the germline ends. From germline, CDR1 is DFQATT and CDR2 SNEGSKA (reference sequence).

The chain employs TRBV7-9 and TRBJ2-5, with TRBD2 matching over 7 bases. CDR1 and CDR2 (germline): SEHNR, FQNEAQ (reference sequence). Losses at the gene ends were 5 bases for V and 2 bases for J; bases not matched to a gene: 5. This CDR3 contains 14 residues. The CDR3 DNA is TGTGCCAGCAGCCAAACTAGCGTACAAGAGACCCAGTACTTC. Translating it yields CASSQTSVQETQYF.

The V and J genes are TRBV5-6 and TRBJ2-2, with D tentatively TRBD2 (6 bases). V was shortened by 5 bases and J by 1 base, with 12 bases between the two germline ends. Germline V gene data show CDR1 as SGHDT and CDR2 as YYEEEE. CDR3 length: 15 residues. The CDR3 sequence: CASSKGTLNTGELFF. The CDR3 nucleotides read TGTGCCAGCAGTAAGGGGACTTTGAACACCGGGGAGCTGTTTTTT.

The chain links TRBV5-6 to TRBJ2-1, with TRBD2 identical over 12 bases. Germline loops: CDR1 SGHDT, CDR2 YYEEEE. The CDR3 runs to 16 residues. V was clipped by 5 bases and J by 1 base; unmatched bases: 4. The CDR3 DNA is TGTGCCAGCAGGGATGGACTAGCGGGATCCTACAATGAGCAGTTCTTC. Amino acids: CASRDGLAGSYNEQFF.

The chain has TRBV7-9 and TRBJ1-2; TRBD1 aligns across 8 bases. Germline assignment: CDR1 SEHNR and CDR2 FQNEAQ (reference sequence). V lost 4 bases to trimming and J lost 4 bases; unmatched junction nucleotides: 11. There are 16 residues in the CDR3. CDR3: CASSSRTGTSSYGYTF. Here the CDR3 DNA reads TGTGCCAGCAGCTCCCGGACAGGGACCAGTTCCTATGGCTACACCTTC.

This clone occurred a few times. The CDR3 bases are TGTGCCAGAAGCGTGGGACTAGCGGGGGGGGCAACGCAGTATTTT. Translation gives CARSVGLAGGATQYF. The V and J genes are TRBV5-3 and TRBJ2-3; 16 bases are a match to TRBD2. TRBV5-3 is identified as an open reading frame with a role that is uncertain. CDR3 length: 15 residues. V dropped 4 bases and J dropped 9; count of bases not matched to a gene: 5.